One and the same sample provided the 21 T cell receptor beta chains below, sequenced in a study of tissue T cells after allogeneic stem cell transplantation. The repertoire was sequenced with immunoSEQ multiplex PCR; TCRdb's copy has only in-frame clones and lacks some. The table includes thousands of clones, 65% to 80% detected once. This sample comprised skin, obtained at autopsy. These receptors were taken from a male patient aged 60 or over with steroid-refractory graft-versus-host disease after an allogeneic stem cell transplant. Part of the T cell pool may stem from the graft donor.

This clone was counted a few times. The gene calls are TRBV5-4 and TRBJ2-7, with TRBD2 as a possible D gene (5 bases). Trimming cost V 4 bases and J 7 bases, with 15 bases left between them. CDR1 and CDR2 from the germline V gene are SGHNT and YYREEE (reference sequence). The CDR3 extends over 13 amino acids. CDR3 DNA sequence: TGTGCCAGCAGCCGCCGGAGGTTCGGGGAGCAGTACTTC. Translation: CASSRRRFGEQYF.

This rearrangement joins TRBV7-9 to TRBJ1-2; TRBD1 is a possible D gene (6 bases). Trimming left V 1 base short and J 6 bases short, with 12 bases between. Germline V gene sequence: CDR1 SEHNR, CDR2 FQNEAQ (reference sequence). The CDR3 length is 14 residues. The CDR3 nucleotides are TGTGCCAGCAGCTTAGGTTCAGGGGTCCATGGCTACACCTTC. This sequence encodes CASSLGSGVHGYTF.

The chain has TRBV19 and TRBJ2-2; 11 positions agree with TRBD2. CDR3 length: 16 residues. Trimming at V came to 4 bases and at J to 3 bases, leaving 4 bases not matched to a gene. Germline V gives CDR1 LNHDA, CDR2 SQIVND (reference sequence). This chain's CDR3 is CASSTYSGGDTGELFF. The CDR3 region has the DNA TGTGCCAGTAGTACTTATAGCGGGGGGGACACCGGGGAGCTGTTTTTT. Together with reference TRBV19 and TRBJ2-2, the CDR3 gives the full variable domain: DGGITQSPKYLFRKEGQNVTLSCEQNLNHDAMYWYRQDPGQGLRLIYYSQIVNDFQKGDIAEGYSVSREKKESFPLTVTSAQKNPTAFYLCASSTYSGGDTGELFFGEGSRLTVL.

This clone was observed a handful of times. The chain has TRBV7-9 and TRBJ1-2; 7 nucleotides line up with TRBD1. In germline, CDR1 is SEHNR, CDR2 FQNEAQ (reference sequence). J was trimmed by 4 bases and V by 5 bases; bases with no gene match: 4. This CDR3 is 13 amino acids long. The CDR3 spells CASSPGQSYGYTF. The CDR3 nucleotides are TGTGCCAGCAGCCCGGGACAGAGCTATGGCTACACCTTC.

V is TRBV5-1 and J is TRBJ2-7; possibly TRBD1 or TRBD2 for D (5 bases each). With 0 bases removed from V and 5 bases from J, the gap between germline ends came to 15 bases. CDR3 length equals 15 residues. Germline CDR1 SGHRS, CDR2 YFSETQ. The CDR3 DNA is TGCGCCAGCAGCTTGGAGTTCGGGGCATTTAACGAGCAGTACTTC. Translation gives CASSLEFGAFNEQYF.

This clone came up once. V usage is TRBV5-4 and J usage is TRBJ2-1; TRBD2 is a possible D gene (7 bases). The length of the CDR3 is 14 residues. Germline loops: CDR1 SGHNT, CDR2 YYREEE (reference sequence). Trimming took 1 base from V and 8 from J, leaving 13 bases between them. This chain's CDR3 is CASSLWGEGDEQFF. For the CDR3, the DNA is TGTGCCAGCAGCTTGTGGGGGGAGGGGGATGAGCAGTTCTTC.

The chain couples TRBV19 to TRBJ1-2; D unresolved. Trimming stripped 3 bases from V and 6 bases from J, with 11 bases between. The CDR3 length is 13 residues. CDR1 is LNHDA and CDR2 is SQIVND in the germline V gene (reference sequence). The CDR3 sequence is CASSISGLHGYTF. The CDR3 nucleotides read TGTGCCAGTAGTATCTCCGGACTACATGGCTACACCTTC.

The rearrangement joins TRBV5-1 to TRBJ2-5; D is possibly TRBD1 (5 bases). The CDR3 consists of 12 residues. Trimming took 7 bases from V and 4 from J, leaving 11 bases between them. Germline values: CDR1 SGHRS, CDR2 YFSETQ. The CDR3 is CASLGRAETQYF. CDR3 bases: TGCGCCAGCCTGGGGCGTGCAGAGACCCAGTACTTC.

The V call is TRBV10-3, the J call TRBJ2-7; D is unresolved. V gave up 6 bases and J gave up 3 bases, with 6 bases separating them. CDR1 and CDR2 from the germline V gene are ENHRY and SYGVKD. The CDR3 consists of 11 residues. CDR3 amino acids: CAISFRYEQYF. The CDR3, as DNA: TGTGCCATCAGCTTCCGCTACGAGCAGTACTTC.

This clone showed up just a few times. The rearrangement links TRBV24-1 to TRBJ1-3; no firm D call. Germline V gives CDR1 KGHDR, CDR2 SFDVKD. This CDR3 contains 14 residues. Trimming shortened V by 3 bases and J by 0 bases, and 5 bases separated the two germline ends. The CDR3: CATSDPGSGNTIYF. CDR3 DNA sequence: TGTGCCACCAGTGATCCAGGCTCTGGAAACACCATATATTTT.

A note on this clone: At one end, the junction sequence differs from germline, possibly due to a read error. Distinct nucleotide sequences in the sample also encode this CDR3. The chain couples TRBV29-1 to TRBJ1-1; D unresolved. Germline-derived CDR1 and CDR2 are SQVTM and ANQGSEA. The CDR3 is made up of 12 amino acids. As DNA, the CDR3 is TGCAGCGTGCAGCCCGGAGGCGCTGAGGCTTTCTTT. Its protein product is CSVQPGGAEAFF.

The chain employs TRBV29-1 and TRBJ1-2; weak D call: TRBD1 (5 bases). The CDR3 is 15 amino acids. Germline values: CDR1 SQVTM, CDR2 ANQGSEA. V dropped 4 bases and J dropped 0 bases, with 15 bases sitting between them. CDR3 amino acids: CSVGSPGQANYGYTF. In DNA form, the CDR3 reads TGCAGCGTTGGGAGCCCCGGACAAGCTAACTATGGCTACACCTTC.

The J gene is TRBJ2-3, the V gene TRBV28; TRBD1 aligns across 9 bases. The V and J ends lost 4 bases and 10 bases, in that order; junction bases with no gene match: 12. This CDR3 is 15 amino acids long. In germline, CDR1 is MDHEN, CDR2 SYDVKM. In DNA, the CDR3 is TGTGCCAGCAGTTCCGGGACAGGGTGGGGTATCGCGCAGTATTTT. Translated: CASSSGTGWGIAQYF.

The chain is built from TRBV2 and TRBJ1-5; D call uncertain. The CDR3 covers 18 residues. V was cut by 1 base and J by 0 bases, with 16 bases left in between. CDR1 is SNHLY and CDR2 is FYNNEI in the germline V gene. The CDR3 DNA reads as TGTGCCAGCAGTGAAGGAATCGGGTCAATGATTAGCAATCAGCCCCAGCATTTT. This encodes CASSEGIGSMISNQPQHF.

The chain carries TRBV5-5 and TRBJ1-1, with TRBD1 as a possible D gene (5 bases). The CDR3 totals 15 residues. In germline, CDR1 is SGHKS, CDR2 YYEKEE (reference sequence). V gave up 0 bases and J gave up 5 bases, with 14 bases separating them. The CDR3 protein is CASSLASRDGTEAFF. The CDR3 region has the DNA TGTGCCAGCAGCTTGGCCTCTCGGGACGGGACTGAAGCTTTCTTT.

For this clone: Other DNA sequences in this sample translate to the same CDR3. This chain links TRBV6-5 with TRBJ2-5; unclear D gene. Germline CDR1 and CDR2: MNHEY and SVGAGI. Trimming removed 0 bases from V and 4 bases from J, with 6 bases in between. CDR3 length: 13 amino acids. The CDR3 DNA reads TGTGCCAGCAGTTACTCGGATGGAGAGACCCAGTACTTC. Amino acids: CASSYSDGETQYF.

V gene TRBV7-9 combines with J gene TRBJ2-7; D may be TRBD2 (7 bases). The CDR3 spans 15 residues. Germline-derived CDR1 and CDR2 are SEHNR and FQNEAQ (reference sequence). Trimming left V 5 bases short and J 3 bases short, with 17 bases between. The CDR3 sequence: CASSPTRGAIYEQYF. The CDR3 nucleotides read TGTGCCAGCAGCCCCACCCGGGGGGCGATCTACGAGCAGTACTTC.

The chain has TRBV7-2 and TRBJ1-2, with D perhaps matching TRBD1 (6 bases). The CDR3 has 14 residues. Germline lookup yields CDR1 SGHTA and CDR2 FQGNSA. V was cut by 0 bases and J by 4 bases, with 9 bases left in between. The CDR3 is CASSLAAGAYGYTF. CDR3 sequence (DNA): TGTGCCAGCAGCTTAGCCGCAGGGGCCTATGGCTACACCTTC.

The genes are TRBV4-1 and TRBJ2-7; 10 bases are shared with TRBD1. V gave up 0 bases and J gave up 9 bases; unmatched junction bases: 11. The CDR3 has 16 amino acids. Germline V gives CDR1 MGHRA, CDR2 YSYEKL. For the CDR3, the DNA is TGCGCCAGCAGCCAAGATCCCGGACAGGGGGGTTTATTGCAGTACTTC. As protein: CASSQDPGQGGLLQYF.

This clone was counted only a few times. This chain uses TRBV4-2 with TRBJ2-5, with D hard to call. The length of the CDR3 is 16 residues. Per germline, CDR1 LGHNA and CDR2 YNFKEQ. V shed 0 bases and J shed 0 bases, with 11 bases lying between them. The CDR3 reads CASSQDLGSYQETQYF. CDR3 coding DNA: TGTGCCAGCAGCCAAGACCTTGGGTCGTACCAAGAGACCCAGTACTTC.

This sequence joins TRBV5-4 and TRBJ2-7; D is ambiguous. The CDR3 is 12 residues long. Trimming removed 7 bases at V and 2 bases at J, with 10 bases between. Germline V lookup: CDR1 SGHNT, CDR2 YYREEE (reference sequence). CDR3 DNA sequence: TGTGCCAGCGCGGAAGCCCCCTACGAGCAGTACTTC. It encodes CASAEAPYEQYF.